The T cell receptor (beta chain) under discussion was sequenced for a study of T-cell reconstitution after alpha-beta-depleted transplantation in children. Germline assignment: CDR1 DFQATT and CDR2 SNEGSKA (reference sequence). The length of the CDR3 is 14 residues. V was clipped by 6 bases and J by 7 bases, with 19 bases between them. This sample's TCRbeta library carried unique molecular identifier barcodes. A single record per CDR3 protein comes from TCRdb applying MiXCR to the PCR reads. This sample carries about 500,000 distinct CDR3 sequences, about 33% of them seen once, and the ten largest clones take roughly 2.5%.

V gene TRBV20-1 combines with J gene TRBJ1-5; a possible D gene is TRBD1 (5 bases). The specimen comprised PBMCs from the stem cell graft donor, sampled from the stem cell graft. The receptor was isolated from a human donor who donated a stem cell graft to a child with aplastic anemia. This CDR3 reads CSAAGTALGQPQHF. CDR3 DNA sequence: TGCAGTGCGGCCGGGACCGCTTTAGGGCAGCCCCAGCATTTT.